A selection of T cell receptor beta chains follows, all from one sample in a study of beta chain features in type 1 diabetes. Libraries were prepared by immunoSEQ multiplex PCR; TCRdb keeps only in-frame clonotypes and omits some of them. The table has 810,000 or so clones, roughly 16% seen once. Material for sequencing was naive CD4+ T cells from blood. The receptors were gathered from a woman between 18 and 29 years old in good health. CDR3s include the opening cysteine and the closing phenylalanine or tryptophan. Fields, in order: CDR3 length, D gene, clone size, V gene, J gene, CDR3 protein, CDR3 DNA. D genes are given only for firm matches. Clone size, where shown, is once, few, many, or a class for clones that have expanded.

14	-	few	TRBV7-9	TRBJ2-2	CASRGGDVTGELFF	TGTGCCAGCAGAGGTGGTGACGTCACCGGGGAGCTGTTTTTT
18	TRBD2	-	TRBV5-4	TRBJ2-1	CASSLLGLAAPGGNEQFF	TGTGCCAGCAGCTTGCTGGGCCTAGCGGCCCCCGGAGGTAATGAGCAGTTCTTC
16	-	-	TRBV4-1	TRBJ2-1	CASSKRSGENYNEQFF	TGCGCCAGCAGCAAGAGGTCCGGGGAAAACTACAATGAGCAGTTCTTC
15	-	-	TRBV4-2	TRBJ2-5	CASSLRTQGAETQYF	TGTGCCAGCAGCCTACGGACACAGGGAGCAGAGACCCAGTACTTC
13	-	few	TRBV7-2	TRBJ2-3	CASSFVVSDTQYF	TGTGCCAGCAGCTTTGTAGTTTCCGATACGCAGTATTTT
18	TRBD2	few	TRBV9	TRBJ2-7	CASSVGLGGTSGKYEQYF	TGTGCCAGCAGCGTAGGACTGGGGGGGACTAGCGGAAAATACGAGCAGTACTTC
15	TRBD1	-	TRBV5-1	TRBJ2-1	CASSKGGQGIGEQFF	TGCGCCAGCAGCAAAGGGGGACAGGGGATAGGCGAGCAGTTCTTC
14	TRBD1	once	TRBV5-1	TRBJ2-5	CASSMTGARETQYF	TGCGCCAGCAGCATGACAGGGGCCAGAGAGACCCAGTACTTC
19	TRBD2	-	TRBV18	TRBJ2-1	CASSPPLGLAGHSYNEQFF	TGTGCCAGCTCACCACCTCTTGGACTAGCGGGTCACTCCTACAATGAGCAGTTCTTC
13	-	few	TRBV27	TRBJ2-1	CASSPRQAGGQFF	TGTGCCAGCAGTCCCAGGCAGGCCGGTGGGCAGTTCTTC
16	-	-	TRBV21-1	TRBJ2-7	CASSSHRWTGTYEQYF	TGTGCCAGCAGCAGCCACCGATGGACAGGGACCTACGAGCAGTACTTC
12	-	few	TRBV2	TRBJ2-1	CASSDNYNEQFF	TGTGCCAGCAGTGATAACTACAATGAGCAGTTCTTC
18	TRBD2	-	TRBV27	TRBJ2-1	CASSHAGTSGYLSNEQFF	TGTGCCAGCAGTCACGCCGGGACTAGCGGGTATCTTTCCAATGAGCAGTTCTTC
15	-	once	TRBV7-2	TRBJ2-2	CASSLLDTQTGELFF	TGTGCCAGCAGCTTGTTGGACACCCAGACCGGGGAGCTGTTTTTT
14	-	-	TRBV2	TRBJ2-7	CASRGTGWEYEQYF	TGTGCCAGCAGAGGTACAGGATGGGAGTACGAGCAGTACTTC
15	TRBD2	few	TRBV18	TRBJ2-1	CASSPAGLALNEQFF	TGTGCCAGCTCACCAGCGGGACTAGCGCTCAATGAGCAGTTCTTC
15	-	-	TRBV7-9	TRBJ1-1	CASSSMGAGNTEAFF	TGTGCCAGCAGCTCGATGGGGGCAGGAAACACTGAAGCTTTCTTT
18	TRBD2	few	TRBV7-8	TRBJ2-1	CASSLGYTGTSIYNEQFF	TGTGCCAGCAGCTTAGGGTACACCGGGACTAGTATCTACAATGAGCAGTTCTTC
13	-	-	TRBV4-3	TRBJ2-3	CASSQQVTDTQYF	TGCGCCAGCAGCCAACAGGTAACAGATACGCAGTATTTT
15	TRBD1	-	TRBV7-2	TRBJ2-5	CASSRPRQGAETQYF	TGTGCCAGCAGCCGCCCCCGACAGGGGGCAGAGACCCAGTACTTC
16	-	-	TRBV6-6	TRBJ2-4	CASSYPPGGAKNIQYF	TGTGCCAGCAGTTACCCACCAGGGGGGGCCAAAAACATTCAGTACTTC
14	TRBD2	few	TRBV7-2	TRBJ2-7	CASSLTSGRPGQYF	TGTGCCAGCAGCTTAACTAGCGGGAGGCCCGGGCAGTACTTC
15	-	-	TRBV28	TRBJ1-2	CASTTLGGLGYGYTF	TGTGCCAGCACAACCCTTGGGGGCCTAGGGTATGGCTACACCTTC
15	TRBD1	-	TRBV2	TRBJ1-4	CASSEGQRVMKKLFF	TGTGCCAGCAGTGAGGGACAGAGAGTAATGAAAAAACTGTTTTTT
15	-	-	TRBV28	TRBJ2-7	CASSPAGTRTYEQYF	TGTGCCAGCAGTCCCGCCGGGACACGAACCTACGAGCAGTACTTC
15	TRBD2	few	TRBV5-1	TRBJ2-7	CASSLEAGGPGEQYF	TGCGCCAGCTCCCTCGAAGCGGGAGGGCCGGGCGAGCAGTACTTC
12	TRBD1	few	TRBV5-1	TRBJ2-7	CASSLYRGEQYF	TGCGCCAGCAGCTTATACAGGGGCGAGCAGTACTTC
15	TRBD1	-	TRBV14	TRBJ2-2	CASSQRQGYAGELFF	TGTGCCAGCAGCCAGAGACAGGGCTACGCCGGGGAGCTGTTTTTT
14	-	-	TRBV5-4	TRBJ2-7	CASSLSTGTYEQYF	TGTGCCAGCAGCCTATCGACAGGAACCTACGAGCAGTACTTC
17	-	-	TRBV7-2	TRBJ1-1	CASSPGGGWIMNTEAFF	TGTGCCAGCAGCCCCGGGGGGGGTTGGATCATGAACACTGAAGCTTTCTTT
15	TRBD1	few	TRBV19	TRBJ2-7	CASSNLPPGQGNLYF	TGTGCCAGTAGCAACTTACCGCCGGGACAGGGAAATTTGTACTTC
15	TRBD1	-	TRBV4-3	TRBJ2-7	CASSQGGQGPYEQYF	TGCGCCAGCAGCCAAGGAGGACAGGGCCCCTACGAGCAGTACTTC
18	TRBD1	few	TRBV9	TRBJ1-4	CASSPRSVGGQVGGELFF	TGTGCCAGCAGCCCTAGATCGGTAGGGGGACAGGTCGGCGGGGAACTGTTTTTT
17	TRBD2	few	TRBV29-1	TRBJ2-7	CSVGGGLERELRGEEYF	TGCAGCGTCGGAGGCGGTCTTGAGCGGGAGTTACGAGGTGAGGAGTACTTC
14	-	-	TRBV7-2	TRBJ2-4	CASSPPIAKNIQYF	TGTGCCAGCAGCCCGCCCATAGCCAAAAACATTCAGTACTTC
13	-	-	TRBV29-1	TRBJ2-1	CSGRGGLVDEQFF	TGCAGCGGGAGGGGAGGCCTTGTCGATGAGCAGTTCTTC
15	TRBD1	-	TRBV2	TRBJ2-2	CASSDGTGDTGELFF	TGTGCCAGCAGTGACGGGACAGGCGACACCGGGGAGCTGTTTTTT
17	TRBD2	-	TRBV7-2	TRBJ2-5	CASSPAQVLAGLETQYF	TGTGCCAGCAGCCCCGCTCAAGTACTAGCGGGTCTAGAGACCCAGTACTTC
14	-	-	TRBV27	TRBJ1-1	CASSVQGPNTEAFF	TGTGCCAGCAGCGTACAGGGCCCGAACACTGAAGCTTTCTTT
12	-	-	TRBV6-1	TRBJ2-2	CASSRPTGELFF	TGTGCCAGCAGCCGTCCCACCGGGGAGCTGTTTTTT
16	TRBD2	-	TRBV19	TRBJ2-1	CASSIGTSGTYNEQFF	TGTGCCAGTAGTATAGGGACTAGCGGAACCTACAATGAGCAGTTCTTC
16	-	few	TRBV5-6	TRBJ2-1	CASSLAWTISYNEQFF	TGTGCCAGCAGCTTGGCCTGGACTATCTCCTACAATGAGCAGTTCTTC
12	-	few	TRBV7-2	TRBJ2-2	CASSLSTGELFF	TGTGCCAGCAGCTTGAGTACCGGGGAGCTGTTTTTT
12	-	few	TRBV15	TRBJ2-1	CATSRDAHEQFF	TGTGCCACCAGCAGAGATGCCCATGAGCAGTTCTTC
16	TRBD2	few	TRBV7-2	TRBJ2-3	CASSVGGVTGTDTQYF	TGTGCCAGCAGCGTGGGGGGGGTTACTGGCACAGATACGCAGTATTTT
17	TRBD2	-	TRBV7-9	TRBJ2-5	CASSLYLAGGLAETQYF	TGTGCCAGCAGCTTATACCTAGCGGGAGGTCTGGCGGAGACCCAGTACTTC
14	-	-	TRBV15	TRBJ2-1	CATSRARIWNEQFF	TGTGCCACCAGCAGGGCGCGTATCTGGAATGAGCAGTTCTTC
15	-	few	TRBV7-9	TRBJ2-5	CASSLAGSYQETQYF	TGTGCCAGCAGCTTAGCGGGCAGCTACCAAGAGACCCAGTACTTC
15	-	few	TRBV7-3	TRBJ2-1	CASSPSRGTYNEQFF	TGTGCCAGCAGCCCCTCCCGCGGGACTTACAATGAGCAGTTCTTC
13	-	many	TRBV4-3	TRBJ2-1	CASSQEIRGVQFF	TGCGCCAGCAGCCAAGAAATCCGGGGCGTGCAGTTCTTC
16	TRBD2	few	TRBV9	TRBJ2-2	CASSPRLAGNTGELFF	TGTGCCAGCAGCCCTCGACTAGCGGGGAACACCGGGGAGCTGTTTTTT
15	-	-	TRBV5-6	TRBJ2-2	CASSLTGLGTGELFF	TGTGCCAGCAGCTTGACAGGGTTGGGAACCGGGGAGCTGTTTTTT
16	TRBD2	-	TRBV7-2	TRBJ2-5	CASSPRRTSFGETQYF	TGTGCCAGCAGCCCGCGACGGACTAGCTTCGGGGAGACCCAGTACTTC